The rows below give T cell receptor beta chains drawn from one sample of a study of blood T cell repertoires in COVID-19. TCRdb keeps only in-frame clones here, not all; method: immunoSEQ multiplex PCR. The table has about 250,000 clones, approximately 81% seen once. Specimen: peripheral blood. Receptor source: a woman over 75 with acute or convalescent COVID-19. CDR3s include the opening cysteine and the closing phenylalanine or tryptophan. The D gene is left open where the match is weak. Size is stated for part of the rows, as once, few or many counts, or as a class when the clone is expanded.

j_call d_call clone_size v_call cdr3_nt cdr3_aa
TRBJ2-3 NA NA TRBV5-1 TGCGCCAGCAGCTTCAAGGACAACACAGATACGCAGTATTTT CASSFKDNTDTQYF
TRBJ1-6 TRBD1 NA TRBV7-2 TGTGCCAGCAGCTTAGTGGGAAAGGGGGCGTTGAGTTCACCCCTCCACTTT CASSLVGKGALSSPLHF
TRBJ1-5 TRBD1 NA TRBV10-1 TGCGCCAGCAGTGGGCGGCAGGGGGCAGCGGGTCACCTGAATCAGCCCCAGCATTTT CASSGRQGAAGHLNQPQHF
TRBJ1-2 NA NA TRBV19 TGTGCCAGTAGTATAGGCGTTAGTCTCAGCTACACCTTC CASSIGVSLSYTF
TRBJ2-1 TRBD2 NA TRBV6-5 TGTGCCAGTTCCGGGACTAGTGATTTCAATGAGCAGTTCTTC CASSGTSDFNEQFF
TRBJ2-5 TRBD2 NA TRBV11-3 TGTGCCAGCAGCTTGGGCGGGAGTGGGGAAGAGACCCAGTACTTC CASSLGGSGEETQYF
TRBJ2-3 TRBD2 once TRBV5-1 TGCGCCAGCAGCCTTCAGCGGGGGGCCAACACAGATACGCAGTATTTT CASSLQRGANTDTQYF
TRBJ2-7 NA NA TRBV19 TGTGCCAGTAGTCAAGGGGACTACGAGCAGTACTTC CASSQGDYEQYF
TRBJ1-1 NA NA TRBV30 TGTGCCTGGAACATCCCCGACAGAGTGAACACTGAAGCTTTCTTT CAWNIPDRVNTEAFF
TRBJ1-5 NA NA TRBV19 TGTGCCAGTAGTATAGATCTAACAGGTTGGAGCAATCAGCCCCAGCATTTT CASSIDLTGWSNQPQHF
TRBJ2-7 NA once TRBV30 TGTGCCTGGAGTTCGGGGTTCCCACCCTACGAGCAGTACTTC CAWSSGFPPYEQYF
TRBJ1-1 NA NA TRBV25-1 TGTGCCAGCAGCTCGACAGTTAACACTGAAGCTTTCTTT CASSSTVNTEAFF
TRBJ1-3 TRBD1 once TRBV7-2 TGTGCCAGCAGCTTAAAACGACAGGGAGCTATCTCTGGAAACACCATATATTTT CASSLKRQGAISGNTIYF
TRBJ1-3 NA NA TRBV18 TGTGCCAGCTCACCAGGACAGTACTCTGGAAACACCATATATTTT CASSPGQYSGNTIYF
TRBJ2-6 NA NA TRBV29-1 TGCAGCGTTGGGGGACTCCTCTCTGGGGCCAACGTCCTGACTTTC CSVGGLLSGANVLTF
TRBJ1-4 TRBD1 NA TRBV27 TGTGCCAGCAGTCTCCGACAGGGGAGAAGCCTGGTGGAAAAACTGTTTTTT CASSLRQGRSLVEKLFF
TRBJ2-7 NA NA TRBV21-1 TGTGCCAGCAGCTCTAGAGGACAGACCCATAACTACGAGCAGTACTTC CASSSRGQTHNYEQYF
TRBJ1-1 NA NA TRBV6-1 TGTGCCAGCAGTGAACCCGGACAGAACACTGAAGCTTTCTTT CASSEPGQNTEAFF
TRBJ2-1 TRBD1 once TRBV11-2 TGTGCCAGCAGCTTAGTGCGGACAGGGGCTTTGCATGAGCAGTTCTTC CASSLVRTGALHEQFF
TRBJ2-5 TRBD2 NA TRBV4-2 TGTGCCAGCAGCCAAGCCGGGACTAGCGGGGGGGCCTTGGAGACCCAGTACTTC CASSQAGTSGGALETQYF
TRBJ1-2 NA NA TRBV5-1 TGCGCCAGCAACTCGGGCTATGGCTACACCTTC CASNSGYGYTF
TRBJ2-2 TRBD2 NA TRBV28 TGTGCCAGCAGTTTAGCGGGAGGGCGCACCGGGGAGCTGTTTTTT CASSLAGGRTGELFF
TRBJ2-2 TRBD1 few TRBV10-3 TGTGCCATCAATAGGGACAGTAGGACCGGGGAGCTGTTTTTT CAINRDSRTGELFF
TRBJ2-2 NA NA TRBV2 TGTGCCAGCAGAGACTCTACCGGGGAGCTGTTTTTT CASRDSTGELFF
TRBJ1-6 NA NA TRBV19 TGTGCCAGTAGTACCAGGGTCGGGAATTCACCCCTCCACTTT CASSTRVGNSPLHF
TRBJ2-3 TRBD2 NA TRBV5-1 TGCGCCAGCAGCTTGGGACTAGCGGGGGGTCTCACAGATACGCAGTATTTT CASSLGLAGGLTDTQYF
TRBJ2-3 NA NA TRBV27 TGTGCCAGCAGCAACGCTAGGGGGGATACGCAGTATTTT CASSNARGDTQYF
TRBJ1-5 NA few TRBV10-1 TGCGCCAGCAGCAAAAATAGCAATCAGCCCCAGCATTTT CASSKNSNQPQHF
TRBJ2-3 TRBD2 NA TRBV5-1 TGCGCCAGCAGCGGGCAGGGGACTAGCGGGGGGACGCAGTATTTT CASSGQGTSGGTQYF
TRBJ1-6 NA NA TRBV7-9 TGTGCCAGCAGCTTAGATCTGCAGAATTCACCCCTCCACTTT CASSLDLQNSPLHF
TRBJ2-7 NA NA TRBV7-2 TGTGCCAGCAGCGGTGGCCCCCAGCAGTACTTC CASSGGPQQYF
TRBJ2-2 NA once TRBV30 TGTGCCTGGAGTAGGGGGACGGTCGGGGAGCTGTTTTTT CAWSRGTVGELFF
TRBJ2-3 TRBD2 NA TRBV6-2/TRBV6-3 TGTGCCAGCAGTTACTTCCTAGCGGGAGGGACGGCAGATACGCAGTATTTT CASSYFLAGGTADTQYF
TRBJ2-5 NA NA TRBV2 TGTGCCAGCATGAGGGAAGAGACCCAGTACTTC CASMREETQYF
TRBJ1-1 NA NA TRBV4-1 TGCGCCAGCAGCGGGAGAATCGGGAACACTGAAGCTTTCTTT CASSGRIGNTEAFF
TRBJ1-3 NA NA TRBV7-6 TGTGCCAGCAGCCCAGGGCTAGGGCTCTCTGGAAACACCATATATTTT CASSPGLGLSGNTIYF
TRBJ1-4 NA NA TRBV30 TGTGCCTGGAGTGGAACCGCTGTGGGGGGAAATGAAAAACTGTTTTTT CAWSGTAVGGNEKLFF
TRBJ2-2 TRBD2 NA TRBV30 TGTGCCTGGAGTGGAAGCGGGAGGGCCGGCACCGGGGAGCTGTTTTTT CAWSGSGRAGTGELFF
TRBJ2-7 TRBD2 NA TRBV24-1 TGTGCCACCGAGTCTAGCGGCTCCTACGAGCAGTACTTC CATESSGSYEQYF
TRBJ1-1 NA NA TRBV21-1 TGTGCCAGCAGCAAAGCGCAGGTGGACAGGCCGAACACTGAAGCTTTCTTT CASSKAQVDRPNTEAFF
TRBJ1-1 NA NA TRBV5-4 TGTGCCAGCAGCCGGGTCAGTGGGGGGACTGAAGCTTTCTTT CASSRVSGGTEAFF
TRBJ2-2 TRBD1 NA TRBV24-1 TGTGCCACCAGTGATGCCAGGACAGGCGACACCGGGGAGCTGTTTTTT CATSDARTGDTGELFF
TRBJ1-4 NA NA TRBV5-4 TGTGCCAGCAGCTTAGGGGTTGCAACTAATGAAAAACTGTTTTTT CASSLGVATNEKLFF
TRBJ2-2 NA NA TRBV6-5 TGTGCCAGTTTGGAGGGTATAACGAACACCGGGGAGCTGTTTTTT CASLEGITNTGELFF
TRBJ2-1 TRBD2 NA TRBV19 TGTGCCAGTAGCCCGGGACTAGCGGGCAATGAGCAGTTCTTC CASSPGLAGNEQFF
TRBJ2-3 TRBD2 NA TRBV24-1 TGTGCCACCAGTGATTATCCGCGGGAGGGTAGGCAAGCAGATACGCAGTATTTT CATSDYPREGRQADTQYF
TRBJ2-5 TRBD2 once TRBV19 TGTGCCAGTAGTATAGGTGTGACTAGCGGGAGCGGGGGGACCCAGTACTTC CASSIGVTSGSGGTQYF
TRBJ2-1 TRBD1 many TRBV6-5 TGTGCCAGCAGTCCCGGGACAGGGGCCTACAATGAGCAGTTCTTC CASSPGTGAYNEQFF
TRBJ2-1 TRBD1 NA TRBV5-1 TGCGCCAGCAGCCTAGGGACAGGGGTGGACAATGAGCAGTTCTTC CASSLGTGVDNEQFF
TRBJ1-1 NA medium-sized TRBV18 TGTGCCAGCTCACCACTTCAAGACAGTGACGCTTTCTTT CASSPLQDSDAFF
TRBJ2-3 NA once TRBV21-1 TGTGCCAGCAGCAACAATGGCTGCTTGATCACAGATACGCAGTATTTT CASSNNGCLITDTQYF
TRBJ2-1 TRBD2 NA TRBV5-4 TGTGCCAGCAGCCCCGACCTAGCGGGAGGCCTGTTCAATGAGCAGTTCTTC CASSPDLAGGLFNEQFF
TRBJ2-7 TRBD2 NA TRBV27 TGTGCCAGCAGTTTCGGGAGACTAGCGGGAGCCTACGAGCAGTACTTC CASSFGRLAGAYEQYF
TRBJ1-3 NA NA TRBV5-1 TGCGCCAGCAGCTTTGCAGGGGCAGCAAACACCATATATTTT CASSFAGAANTIYF
TRBJ2-2 TRBD1 once TRBV3-1/TRBV3-2 TGTGCCAGCAGCCAAGGGACAGGGGGCACCGGGGAGCTGTTTTTT CASSQGTGGTGELFF